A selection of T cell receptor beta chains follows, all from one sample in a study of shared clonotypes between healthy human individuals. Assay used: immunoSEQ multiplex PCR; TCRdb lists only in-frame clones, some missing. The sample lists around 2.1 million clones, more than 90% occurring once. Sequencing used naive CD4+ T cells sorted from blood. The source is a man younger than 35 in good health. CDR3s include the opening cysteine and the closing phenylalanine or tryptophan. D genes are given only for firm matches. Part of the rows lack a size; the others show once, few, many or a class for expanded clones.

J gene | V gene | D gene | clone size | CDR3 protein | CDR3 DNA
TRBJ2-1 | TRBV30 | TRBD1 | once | CAWAHRDYRGEQFF | TGTGCCTGGGCGCACAGGGATTACAGGGGTGAGCAGTTCTTC
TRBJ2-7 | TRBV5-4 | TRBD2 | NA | CASSLASGYEQYF | TGTGCCAGCAGCTTAGCTAGCGGCTACGAGCAGTACTTC
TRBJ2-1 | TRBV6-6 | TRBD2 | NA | CASSYSRETYNEQFF | TGTGCCAGCAGTTACTCGCGGGAGACCTACAATGAGCAGTTCTTC
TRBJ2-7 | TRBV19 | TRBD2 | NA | CASREDGTSGYEQYF | TGTGCCAGTAGGGAAGACGGGACTAGCGGGTACGAGCAGTACTTC
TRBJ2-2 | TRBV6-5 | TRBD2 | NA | CASSYLGLAGGELFF | TGTGCCAGCAGTTACCTGGGACTAGCAGGCGGGGAGCTGTTTTTT
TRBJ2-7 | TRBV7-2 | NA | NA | CASSLARGSYEQYF | TGTGCCAGCAGCTTGGCTAGGGGGTCCTACGAGCAGTACTTC
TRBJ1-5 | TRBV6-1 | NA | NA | CASSEEGGPQHF | TGTGCCAGCAGTGAAGAAGGTGGGCCCCAGCATTTT
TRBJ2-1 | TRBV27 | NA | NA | CATFPNRETDEQFF | TGTGCCACCTTCCCCAACCGGGAGACTGATGAGCAGTTCTTC
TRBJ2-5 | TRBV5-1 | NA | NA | CASSLVGPPQETQYF | TGCGCCAGCAGCTTGGTGGGGCCCCCCCAAGAGACCCAGTACTTC
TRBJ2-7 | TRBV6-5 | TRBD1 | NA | CASSYRQGAYEQYF | TGTGCCAGCAGTTACAGGCAGGGGGCCTACGAGCAGTACTTC
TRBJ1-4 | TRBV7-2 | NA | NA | CASSSGHQGSEKLFF | TGTGCCAGCAGCTCCGGGCATCAGGGAAGTGAAAAACTGTTTTTT
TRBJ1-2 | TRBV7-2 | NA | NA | CASTVSHDNYGYTF | TGTGCCAGCACCGTTAGTCACGATAACTATGGCTACACCTTC
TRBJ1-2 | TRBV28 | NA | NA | CASSPPTRDYGYTF | TGTGCCAGCAGTCCACCAACCCGTGACTATGGCTACACCTTC
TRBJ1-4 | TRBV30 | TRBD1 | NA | CAWSVGTGPAEKLFF | TGTGCCTGGAGTGTCGGGACAGGGCCGGCAGAAAAACTGTTTTTT
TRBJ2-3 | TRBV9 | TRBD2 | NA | CASSVGASGSPSTDTQYF | TGTGCCAGCAGCGTCGGGGCTAGCGGGAGCCCCAGCACAGATACGCAGTATTTT
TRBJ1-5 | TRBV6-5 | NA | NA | CASSYSRGGDQPQHF | TGTGCCAGCAGTTACTCGAGGGGGGGGGATCAGCCCCAGCATTTT
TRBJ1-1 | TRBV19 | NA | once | CASSVRTTEAFF | TGTGCCAGTAGCGTACGAACCACTGAAGCTTTCTTT
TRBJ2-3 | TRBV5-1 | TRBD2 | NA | CASSEPGLGTDTQYF | TGCGCCAGCAGCGAACCGGGACTAGGCACAGATACGCAGTATTTT
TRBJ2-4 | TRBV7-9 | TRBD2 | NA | CASSLAGGPSGNIQYF | TGTGCCAGCAGCTTAGCGGGAGGGCCCTCGGGAAACATTCAGTACTTC
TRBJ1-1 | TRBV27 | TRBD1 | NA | CASSAWTGTEAFF | TGTGCCAGCAGTGCCTGGACAGGCACTGAAGCTTTCTTT
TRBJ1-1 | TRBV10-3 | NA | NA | CAISSSDITEAFF | TGTGCCATCAGTTCTAGCGATATCACTGAAGCTTTCTTT
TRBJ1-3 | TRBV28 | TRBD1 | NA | CASSSAGTEPSGNTIYF | TGTGCCAGCAGTTCCGCCGGGACAGAGCCCTCTGGAAACACCATATATTTT
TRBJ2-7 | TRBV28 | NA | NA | CASRQWGDGYEQYF | TGTGCCAGCAGGCAGTGGGGTGATGGCTACGAGCAGTACTTC
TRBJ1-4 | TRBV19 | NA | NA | CASSIARANEKLFF | TGTGCCAGTAGTATAGCTAGGGCTAATGAAAAACTGTTTTTT
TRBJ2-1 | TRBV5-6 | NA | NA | CASIFLGGNEQFF | TGTGCCAGCATCTTCCTGGGGGGCAATGAGCAGTTCTTC
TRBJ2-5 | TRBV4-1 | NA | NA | CASSRQPEDETQYF | TGCGCCAGCAGCCGACAGCCGGAGGATGAGACCCAGTACTTC
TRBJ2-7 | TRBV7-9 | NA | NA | CASSPDARGEQYF | TGTGCCAGCAGCCCCGACGCAAGAGGTGAGCAGTACTTC
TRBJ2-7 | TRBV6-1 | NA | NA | CASRNAASYEQYF | TGTGCCAGCAGGAATGCGGCCTCCTACGAGCAGTACTTC
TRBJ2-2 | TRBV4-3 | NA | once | CASSQDGVPGELFF | TGCGCCAGCAGCCAAGATGGGGTCCCCGGGGAGCTGTTTTTT
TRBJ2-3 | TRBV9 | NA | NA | CASSVEGLSTDTQYF | TGTGCCAGCAGCGTAGAAGGACTAAGCACAGATACGCAGTATTTT
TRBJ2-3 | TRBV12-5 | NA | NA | CASGPRRDTQYF | TGTGCTAGTGGTCCTCGACGGGATACGCAGTATTTT
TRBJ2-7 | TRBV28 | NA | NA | CASTSMAGAYEQYF | TGTGCCAGCACCTCGATGGCAGGGGCCTACGAGCAGTACTTC
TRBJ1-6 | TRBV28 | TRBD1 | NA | CASSPGQGSASPLHF | TGTGCCAGCAGTCCGGGACAGGGAAGTGCTTCACCCCTCCACTTT
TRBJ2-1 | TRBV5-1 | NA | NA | CASRPQPDAVAYNEQFF | TGCGCCAGCAGACCCCAACCCGATGCGGTCGCCTACAATGAGCAGTTCTTC
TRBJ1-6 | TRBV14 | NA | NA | CASRRNRDSPLHF | TGTGCCAGCAGAAGAAACAGGGATTCACCCCTCCACTTT
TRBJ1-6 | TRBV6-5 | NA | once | CASSLGPLHF | TGTGCCAGCAGCCTGGGGCCCCTCCACTTT
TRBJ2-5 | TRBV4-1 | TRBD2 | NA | CASSQAGTKETQYF | TGCGCCAGCAGCCAAGCGGGGACTAAAGAGACCCAGTACTTC
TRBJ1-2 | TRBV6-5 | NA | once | CASSSTWLMSYTF | TGTGCCAGCAGTTCGACATGGTTAATGAGTTACACCTTC
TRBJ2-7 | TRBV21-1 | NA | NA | CASSKRGKLAFSYEQYF | TGTGCCAGCAGCAAGAGGGGGAAACTAGCGTTCTCCTACGAGCAGTACTTC
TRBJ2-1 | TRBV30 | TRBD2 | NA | CAWSVFGGGPYNEQFF | TGTGCCTGGAGTGTGTTTGGCGGGGGGCCGTACAATGAGCAGTTCTTC
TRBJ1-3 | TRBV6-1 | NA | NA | CASRAGDSGNTIYF | TGTGCCAGCAGAGCAGGCGACTCTGGAAACACCATATATTTT
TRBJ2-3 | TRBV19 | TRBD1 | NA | CASSRHGQGGLKTDTQYF | TGTGCCAGTAGTAGGCATGGACAGGGAGGACTCAAAACCGATACGCAGTATTTT
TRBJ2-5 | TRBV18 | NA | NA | CASSPINPRGGETQYF | TGTGCCAGCTCACCAATAAACCCCAGGGGCGGAGAGACCCAGTACTTC
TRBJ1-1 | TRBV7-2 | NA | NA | CASSFPSGDGAFF | TGTGCCAGCAGCTTCCCTTCCGGCGATGGAGCTTTCTTT
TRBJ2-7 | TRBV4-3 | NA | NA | CASSQDLEIAATFSYEQYF | TGCGCCAGCAGCCAAGATTTGGAGATAGCGGCCACCTTCTCCTACGAGCAGTACTTC
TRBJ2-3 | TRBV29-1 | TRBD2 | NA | CSVKGLGGADTQYF | TGCAGCGTCAAAGGACTAGGAGGGGCAGATACGCAGTATTTT
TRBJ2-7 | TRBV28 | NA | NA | CASSASSYEQYF | TGTGCCAGCAGTGCTAGCTCCTACGAGCAGTACTTC
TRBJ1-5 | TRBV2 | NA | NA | CASRDNNSNQPQHF | TGTGCCAGTAGGGACAATAATAGCAATCAGCCCCAGCATTTT
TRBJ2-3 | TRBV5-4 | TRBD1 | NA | CASSLSRDRGLDTQYF | TGTGCCAGCAGCTTGTCCCGGGACAGGGGTTTAGATACGCAGTATTTT